These 11 T cell receptor beta chains originate from one sample sequenced in a study of blood T cell repertoires in COVID-19. The method was immunoSEQ multiplex PCR; TCRdb's version includes in-frame clones alone and lacks a portion of them. Of about 190,000 clones listed, around 83% are singletons. The sequencing input was peripheral blood. These receptors all stem from a woman aged 30 to 39 with active or convalescent COVID-19.

The chain combines TRBV11-3 with TRBJ1-2, with 8 bases fitting TRBD1. The germline V gene has CDR1 SGHNT and CDR2 YENEEA. V dropped 1 base and J dropped 2; count of bases not matched to a gene: 3. The CDR3 loop spans 15 amino acids. The DNA of the CDR3 is TGTGCCAGCAGCTTAGCTCGGACAGGGAACTATGGCTACACCTTC. Amino acid sequence: CASSLARTGNYGYTF. The full variable domain, with the rest looked up from reference TRBV11-3 and TRBJ1-2, is EAGVVQSPRYKIIEKKQPVAFWCNPISGHNTLYWYLQNLGQGPELLIRYENEEAVDDSQLPKDRFSAERLKGVDSTLKIQPAELGDSAVYLCASSLARTGNYGYTFGSGTRLTVV.

This sequence joins TRBV6-6 and TRBJ1-1, with a tentative D call TRBD1 (6 bases). The CDR3 has 13 amino acids. Germline V gene sequence: CDR1 MNHNY, CDR2 SVGAGI (reference sequence). Trimming removed 2 bases at V and 10 bases at J, with 14 bases between. CDR3: CASSYSTGFGAFF. CDR3 DNA sequence: TGTGCCAGCAGTTACAGTACAGGGTTTGGAGCTTTCTTT.

This chain links TRBV10-3 with TRBJ2-1; D is ambiguous. The CDR3 sequence is 12 residues long. Germline values: CDR1 ENHRY, CDR2 SYGVKD. V lost 2 bases, J lost 8 bases, and 7 bases lay in between. DNA of the CDR3: TGTGCCATCAGTGAGGCGAACGATGAGCAGTTCTTC. This translates into CAISEANDEQFF.

The genes are TRBV27 and TRBJ1-1; D not certain. Trimming stripped 5 bases from V and 6 bases from J, with 13 bases between. The CDR3 contains 13 residues. CDR1 is MNHEY, CDR2 SMNVEV, per germline (reference sequence). CDR3 DNA: TGTGCCAGCAGTCTGAAGGGAGGCTCTGAAGCTTTCTTT. Translation gives CASSLKGGSEAFF.

On this clone: The same CDR3 can be traced to other DNA sequences in this sample. The rearrangement uses TRBV19 and TRBJ1-1; D unclear. This CDR3 is built from 13 residues. Trimming took 7 bases from V and 0 from J, leaving 9 bases between them. Germline CDR1 LNHDA, CDR2 SQIVND (reference sequence). CDR3 region: CASNPDLNTEAFF. In DNA form, the CDR3 reads TGTGCCAGTAACCCAGATTTGAACACTGAAGCTTTCTTT. Complete variable domain (other parts from reference TRBV19 and TRBJ1-1): DGGITQSPKYLFRKEGQNVTLSCEQNLNHDAMYWYRQDPGQGLRLIYYSQIVNDFQKGDIAEGYSVSREKKESFPLTVTSAQKNPTAFYLCASNPDLNTEAFFGQGTRLTVV.

The rearrangement links TRBV5-1 to TRBJ1-2, with 8 positions matching TRBD1. This CDR3 comprises 13 residues. Unmatched junction bases numbered 4, after V lost 5 bases and J lost 4 bases. CDR1 and CDR2 (germline): SGHRS, YFSETQ. CDR3 sequence (DNA): TGCGCCAGCAGGAGGACAGGGAGCTATGGCTACACCTTC. This codes for CASRRTGSYGYTF.

The gene calls are TRBV6-5 and TRBJ1-2; D might be TRBD1 (6 bases). The CDR3 consists of 15 residues. Germline V lookup: CDR1 MNHEY, CDR2 SVGAGI. V was clipped by 2 bases and J by 4 bases, with 14 bases between them. The CDR3 reads CASSYTMDRSYGYTF. CDR3 DNA: TGTGCCAGCAGTTACACGATGGACAGAAGCTATGGCTACACCTTC.

The rearrangement joins TRBV11-3 to TRBJ2-1; the D gene is possibly TRBD1 (5 bases). The germline V and J ends were trimmed by 5 bases and 7 bases, with 9 bases remaining between them. Per germline, CDR1 SGHNT and CDR2 YENEEA. The CDR3 loop spans 12 amino acids. CDR3 residues: CASSAAGNEQFF. The CDR3 region has the DNA TGTGCCAGCAGCGCCGCAGGGAATGAGCAGTTCTTC.

The V call is TRBV6-6, the J call TRBJ2-7, with D possibly being TRBD1 (6 bases). The germline V gene has CDR1 MNHNY and CDR2 SVGAGI (reference sequence). Trimming shortened V by 2 bases and J by 3 bases, and 17 bases separated the two germline ends. This CDR3 contains 16 residues. The CDR3 spells CASSYHSTGTIYEQYF. CDR3 DNA: TGTGCCAGCAGTTACCACTCGACAGGAACTATCTACGAGCAGTACTTC.

As DNA, the CDR3 is TGCGCCAGCAGCCAAGGGGGGGGATCCCCTAACTATGGCTACACCTTC. Encoded protein: CASSQGGGSPNYGYTF. The rearrangement uses TRBV4-1 and TRBJ1-2; possible D gene TRBD1, 5 bases. The CDR3 is made up of 16 amino acids. Germline V gene sequence: CDR1 MGHRA, CDR2 YSYEKL. The V and J ends lost 1 base and 0 bases respectively, with 12 bases between them.

The rearrangement uses TRBV6-5 and TRBJ1-5; 9 nucleotides match TRBD1. This CDR3 contains 15 residues. Germline lookup yields CDR1 MNHEY and CDR2 SVGAGI. After removal of 6 bases from V and 4 bases from J, the junction contained 7 bases not matched to a gene. CDR3 sequence reads: CASSVDRGSNQPQHF. The CDR3 nucleotides are TGTGCCAGCAGCGTGGACAGGGGCTCGAATCAGCCCCAGCATTTT.